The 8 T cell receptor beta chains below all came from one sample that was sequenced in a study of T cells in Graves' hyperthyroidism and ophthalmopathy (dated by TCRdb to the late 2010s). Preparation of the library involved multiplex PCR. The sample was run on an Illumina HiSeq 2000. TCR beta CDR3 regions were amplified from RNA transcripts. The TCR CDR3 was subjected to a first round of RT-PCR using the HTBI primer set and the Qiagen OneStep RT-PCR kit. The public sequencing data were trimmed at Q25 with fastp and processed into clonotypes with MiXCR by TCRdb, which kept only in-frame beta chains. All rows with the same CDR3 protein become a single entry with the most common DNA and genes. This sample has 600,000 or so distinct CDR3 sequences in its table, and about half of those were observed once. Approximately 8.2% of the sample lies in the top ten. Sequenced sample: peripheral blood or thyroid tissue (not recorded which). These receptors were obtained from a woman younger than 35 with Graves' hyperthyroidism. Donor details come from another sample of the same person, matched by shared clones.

CDR3 region: CASSYDSQTASYEQYF. In DNA form, the CDR3 reads TGTGCCAGCAGCTACGACAGTCAAACAGCCTCCTACGAGCAGTACTTC. This chain uses TRBV7-6 with TRBJ2-7; D possibly corresponds to TRBD1 (5 bases). CDR3 length: 16 residues. V dropped 4 bases and J dropped 0 bases, with 16 bases sitting between them. Germline CDR1 reads SGHVS; CDR2 reads FNYEAQ.

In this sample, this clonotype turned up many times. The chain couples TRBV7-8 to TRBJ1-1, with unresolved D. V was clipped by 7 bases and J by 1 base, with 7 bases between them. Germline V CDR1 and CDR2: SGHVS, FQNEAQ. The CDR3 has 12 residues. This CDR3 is CASMAQNTEAFF. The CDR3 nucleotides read TGTGCCAGCATGGCACAGAACACTGAAGCTTTCTTT.

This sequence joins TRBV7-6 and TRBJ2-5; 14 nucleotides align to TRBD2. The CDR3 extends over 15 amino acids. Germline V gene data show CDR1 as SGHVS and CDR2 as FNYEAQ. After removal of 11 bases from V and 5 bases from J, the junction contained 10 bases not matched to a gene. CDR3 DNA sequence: TGTGCCTCCAGGGGGACTAGCGGGAGTTTGGAGACCCAGTACTTC. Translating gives CASRGTSGSLETQYF.

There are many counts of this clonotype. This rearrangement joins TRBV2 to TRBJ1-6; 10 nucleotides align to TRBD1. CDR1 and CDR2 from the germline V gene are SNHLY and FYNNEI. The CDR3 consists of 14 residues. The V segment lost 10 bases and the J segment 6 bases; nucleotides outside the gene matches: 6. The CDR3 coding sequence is TGTGCCACTCCCCGGGACAGGGGTAATTCACCCCTCCACTTT. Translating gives CATPRDRGNSPLHF. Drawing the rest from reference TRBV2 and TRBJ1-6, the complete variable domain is EPEVTQTPSHQVTQMGQEVILRCVPISNHLYFYWYRQILGQKVEFLVSFYNNEISEKSEIFDDQFSVERPDGSNFTLKIRSTKLEDSAMYFCATPRDRGNSPLHFGNGTRLTVT.

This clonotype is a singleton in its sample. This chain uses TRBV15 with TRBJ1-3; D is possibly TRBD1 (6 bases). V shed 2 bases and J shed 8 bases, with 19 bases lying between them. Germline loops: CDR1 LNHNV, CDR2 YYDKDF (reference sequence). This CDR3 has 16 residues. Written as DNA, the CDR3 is TGTGCCACCAGCAGACCCTGGCCGTGGGCAGGGGACACCATATATTTT. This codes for CATSRPWPWAGDTIYF.

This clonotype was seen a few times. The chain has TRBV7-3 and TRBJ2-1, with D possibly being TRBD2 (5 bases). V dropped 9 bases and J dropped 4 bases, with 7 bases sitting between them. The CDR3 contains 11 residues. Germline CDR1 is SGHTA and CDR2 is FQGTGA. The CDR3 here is CASSDYNEQFF. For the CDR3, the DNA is TGTGCCAGTAGCGATTACAATGAGCAGTTCTTC. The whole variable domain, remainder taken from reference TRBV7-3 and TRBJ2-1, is GAGVSQTPSNKVTEKGKYVELRCDPISGHTALYWYRQSLGQGPEFLIYFQGTGAADDSGLPNDRFFAVRPEGSVSTLKIQRTERGDSAVYLCASSDYNEQFFGPGTRLTVL.

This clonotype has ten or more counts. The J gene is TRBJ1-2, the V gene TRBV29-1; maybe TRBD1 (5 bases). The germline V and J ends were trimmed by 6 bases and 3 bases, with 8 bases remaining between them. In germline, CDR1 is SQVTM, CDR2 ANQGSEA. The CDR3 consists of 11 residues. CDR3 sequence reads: CSVDTDYGYTF. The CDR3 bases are TGCAGCGTGGACACGGACTATGGCTACACCTTC.

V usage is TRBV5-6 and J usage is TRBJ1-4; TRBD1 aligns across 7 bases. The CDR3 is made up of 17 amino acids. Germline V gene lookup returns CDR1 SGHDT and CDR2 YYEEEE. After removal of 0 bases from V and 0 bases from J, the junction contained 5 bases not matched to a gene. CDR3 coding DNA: TGTGCCAGCAGCTTGGGGACAGGATCTGCAACTAATGAAAAACTGTTTTTT. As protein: CASSLGTGSATNEKLFF.